Below are 21 T cell receptor beta chains sequenced from a single sample in a study of T cell changes during pregnancy in multiple sclerosis. Repertoires were generated with immunoSEQ multiplex PCR, while TCRdb's copy carries only in-frame clones and drops some. The sample has tens of thousands of clones; just over 90% are singletons. This sample comprised CD4+ T cells from peripheral blood mononuclear cells, obtained before pregnancy. These receptors all stem from a female donor with multiple sclerosis, enrolled in a pregnancy study.

The V call is TRBV11-2, the J call TRBJ1-6, with TRBD1 matching 7 bases. The V gene's germline CDR1 is SGHAT and CDR2 FQNNGV. J lost 10 bases, V lost 5 bases, and 8 bases had no gene match. This CDR3 has 14 amino acids. This chain's CDR3 is CASSLRGRRSPLHF. The CDR3 DNA reads as TGTGCCAGCAGCCTGAGGGGGCGCCGATCACCCCTCCACTTT.

The rearrangement uses TRBV30 and TRBJ1-1; maybe TRBD1 (6 bases). V was cut by 4 bases and J by 5 bases, with 17 bases left in between. Germline V gene sequence: CDR1 GTSNPN, CDR2 SVGIG (reference sequence). There are 14 residues in the CDR3. This CDR3 reads CAWTGRGVRTEAFF. The CDR3 DNA reads TGTGCCTGGACAGGCAGGGGAGTACGGACTGAAGCTTTCTTT.

The chain links TRBV11-3 to TRBJ1-6; a weak D match, TRBD1 (6 bases). This CDR3 region has 15 residues. From germline, CDR1 is SGHNT and CDR2 YENEEA. Deletions cut 1 base from V and 8 bases from J, with 12 bases between. CDR3 DNA sequence: TGTGCCAGCAGCTTAGCCGGGGGGCGGGATTCACCCCTCCACTTT. Its translation: CASSLAGGRDSPLHF.

This clone showed up just once. CDR3 bases: TGTGCCAGCAGCGTAGGGACTAGCGGGAGTATCGGTGAGCAGTTCTTC. Encoded protein: CASSVGTSGSIGEQFF. The chain joins TRBV9 to TRBJ2-1, with 13 bases lining up with TRBD2. Germline values: CDR1 SGDLS, CDR2 YYNGEE. Losses at the gene ends were 0 bases for V and 9 bases for J; bases not matched to a gene: 6. The CDR3 has 16 residues.

The DNA of the CDR3 is TGTGCCAGCTCCCAAACGGCTAGCGCCGCCTCCTACGAGCAGTACTTC. It yields the protein CASSQTASAASYEQYF. The J gene is TRBJ2-7, the V gene TRBV18; D possibly corresponds to TRBD2 (6 bases). This CDR3 has 16 residues. CDR1 and CDR2 from the germline V gene are KGHSH and LQKENI. V shed 6 bases and J shed 0 bases, with 18 bases lying between them.

The chain uses TRBV5-1 and TRBJ2-4; D might be TRBD2 (5 bases). Germline CDR1 reads SGHRS; CDR2 reads YFSETQ. The CDR3 loop spans 17 amino acids. V was clipped by 0 bases and J by 0 bases, with 13 bases between them. The CDR3 DNA reads as TGCGCCAGCAGCTTGGCTAGCCGGTACTTAGCCAAAAACATTCAGTACTTC. Translated: CASSLASRYLAKNIQYF.

This clone was counted between two and nine times. The chain is built from TRBV19 and TRBJ1-6; 9 nucleotides align to TRBD1. This CDR3 has 15 residues. The V segment lost 5 bases and the J segment 6 bases; nucleotides outside the gene matches: 5. Germline V CDR1 and CDR2: LNHDA, SQIVND (reference sequence). CDR3 sequence (DNA): TGTGCCAGTAGTTCGGACAGGGGCTTTAATTCACCCCTCCACTTT. It encodes CASSSDRGFNSPLHF.

The chain couples TRBV5-4 to TRBJ2-1; TRBD1 agrees at 8 bases. V was pared by 4 bases and J by 5 bases, with 8 bases of the junction left unmatched. The germline V gene encodes CDR1 SGHNT and CDR2 YYREEE (reference sequence). The CDR3 consists of 15 residues. CDR3 sequence reads: CASSRTGWGNNEQFF. As DNA, the CDR3 is TGTGCCAGCAGCCGGACAGGGTGGGGGAACAATGAGCAGTTCTTC.

The chain recombines TRBV10-3 with TRBJ1-5; TRBD1 matches at 7 bases. Per the germline V gene, CDR1 is ENHRY and CDR2 is SYGVKD. Germline trimming cut 4 bases from V and 2 bases from J; bases unmatched to any gene: 2. The CDR3 contains 14 residues. CDR3 sequence reads: CAISVTGGNQPQHF. DNA for the CDR3: TGTGCCATCAGTGTCACAGGGGGCAATCAGCCCCAGCATTTT.

The CDR3 loop is CASSLSGGRGPYEQYF. The CDR3 DNA is TGTGCCAGCAGTTTATCTGGCGGGAGAGGGCCTTACGAGCAGTACTTC. This chain uses TRBV27 with TRBJ2-7, with TRBD2 identical over 7 bases. V lost 0 bases, J lost 4 bases, and 9 bases stayed unmatched. Germline loops: CDR1 MNHEY, CDR2 SMNVEV (reference sequence). This CDR3 has 16 residues.

This sequence joins TRBV27 and TRBJ2-1, with 12 bases lining up with TRBD2. Germline assignment: CDR1 MNHEY and CDR2 SMNVEV (reference sequence). J was trimmed by 3 bases and V by 5 bases; bases with no gene match: 11. CDR3 size: 18 residues. CDR3 region: CASSPIPRLAGDYNEQFF. Here the CDR3 DNA reads TGTGCCAGCAGTCCAATACCGAGACTAGCGGGAGACTACAATGAGCAGTTCTTC.

The chain recombines TRBV5-1 with TRBJ2-2, with 9 bases matching TRBD2. V was pared by 4 bases and J by 6 bases, with 16 bases of the junction left unmatched. The CDR3 consists of 18 residues. CDR1 and CDR2 from the germline V gene are SGHRS and YFSETQ. CDR3 nucleotide sequence: TGCGCCAGCAGCCGAGACAACCCTCTAGCGGGATTCGCCGGGGAGCTGTTTTTT. It specifies CASSRDNPLAGFAGELFF.

This clone has just a few counts. The CDR3 DNA reads TGTGCCTGGAGTACCCAGTCGAACACTGAAGCTTTCTTT. Its protein is CAWSTQSNTEAFF. The chain has TRBV30 and TRBJ1-1; D ambiguous. The germline gives CDR1 GTSNPN, CDR2 SVGIG (reference sequence). The CDR3 has 13 amino acids. V dropped 2 bases and J dropped 1 base, with 8 bases sitting between them. The full variable domain, completed using reference TRBV30 and TRBJ1-1, is SQTIHQWPATLVQPVGSPLSLECTVEGTSNPNLYWYRQAAGRGLQLLFYSVGIGQISSEVPQNLSASRPQDRQFILSSKKLLLSDSGFYLCAWSTQSNTEAFFGQGTRLTVV.

The V and J genes are TRBV14 and TRBJ1-1; D may be TRBD1 (5 bases). V gave up 4 bases and J gave up 8 bases, with 17 bases separating them. CDR3 size: 14 residues. Germline V gene lookup returns CDR1 SGHDN and CDR2 FVKESK. The CDR3 DNA reads as TGTGCCAGCAGCCCTTACGCGGGGCCGTCCGAAGCTTTCTTT. It encodes CASSPYAGPSEAFF.

This rearrangement joins TRBV7-6 to TRBJ1-5, with 9 bases matching TRBD1. The CDR3 is made up of 16 amino acids. The V gene end was trimmed by 1 base and the J gene end by 2 bases; junction bases not matched to a gene: 3. CDR1 is SGHVS and CDR2 is FNYEAQ in the germline V gene. The CDR3 region has the DNA TGTGCCAGCAGCTTAGGGACAGGGGTAGGCAATCAGCCCCAGCATTTT. Translated: CASSLGTGVGNQPQHF.

CDR3 nucleotides: TGTGCCAGCAGCTCAGGGGGAGGAAATCAGCCCCAGCATTTT. This codes for CASSSGGGNQPQHF. V usage is TRBV5-4 and J usage is TRBJ1-5, with 7 bases matching TRBD1. The CDR3 has 14 amino acids. Unmatched junction bases numbered 4, after V lost 3 bases and J lost 4 bases. CDR1 is SGHNT, CDR2 YYREEE, per germline (reference sequence).

This clone was seen only once. The rearrangement links TRBV6-5 to TRBJ2-6; 8 bases map to TRBD1. CDR1 and CDR2 (germline): MNHEY, SVGAGI. The ends lost 6 bases at V and 2 bases at J; junction bases unmatched: 0. There are 14 residues in the CDR3. The chain's CDR3 is CASRTGAGANVLTF. CDR3 DNA: TGTGCCAGCAGGACAGGGGCTGGGGCCAACGTCCTGACTTTC.

V and J are TRBV28 and TRBJ1-2; D is possibly TRBD1 (5 bases). Germline CDR1 is MDHEN and CDR2 is SYDVKM. This CDR3 has 13 amino acids. The ends were cut back, 5 bases at V and 4 bases at J, with 11 bases in the middle. The CDR3 nucleotides read TGTGCCAGCAGTGACAGACTCACCTATGGCTACACCTTC. It codes for CASSDRLTYGYTF.

The count of this clone is one. The chain uses TRBV7-9 and TRBJ2-3; 8 bases match TRBD1. Losses at the gene ends were 5 bases for V and 2 bases for J; bases not matched to a gene: 3. This CDR3 spans 14 amino acids. Germline lookup yields CDR1 SEHNR and CDR2 FQNEAQ (reference sequence). The CDR3 region has the DNA TGTGCCAGCAGCCCGACAGGGGACACAGATACGCAGTATTTT. It is translated as CASSPTGDTDTQYF.

The chain carries TRBV29-1 and TRBJ1-1; 9 bases align to TRBD1. The V gene end was trimmed by 4 bases and the J gene end by 7 bases; junction bases not matched to a gene: 10. Per germline, CDR1 SQVTM and CDR2 ANQGSEA. The CDR3 contains 14 residues. As DNA, the CDR3 is TGCAGCGTTGTAAGTATGGGACAGGGCCTTGAAGCTTTCTTT. Protein product: CSVVSMGQGLEAFF.

CDR3 region: CASSPRLAEGNNEQFF. CDR3 nucleotide sequence: TGTGCCAGCAGCCCACGACTAGCGGAGGGGAACAATGAGCAGTTCTTC. V usage is TRBV7-9 and J usage is TRBJ2-1, with TRBD2 matching 9 bases. The CDR3 extends over 16 amino acids. Unmatched junction bases numbered 10, after V lost 5 bases and J lost 5 bases. Germline CDR1 SEHNR, CDR2 FQNEAQ (reference sequence).